This T cell receptor beta chain was observed in a study of blood T cell repertoires in COVID-19. The V and J ends lost 8 bases and 1 base respectively, with 14 bases between them. The CDR3 contains 14 residues. Germline V gives CDR1 SNHLY, CDR2 FYNNEI. The repertoire was sequenced with immunoSEQ multiplex PCR; TCRdb's copy has only in-frame clones and lacks some. The table shows roughly 220,000 clones, with approximately 90% occurring only once. The sample taken for sequencing was peripheral blood. The J gene is TRBJ1-1, the V gene TRBV2; no clear D. This TCR came from a man aged 25 to 40 who had recovered from COVID-19. DNA for the CDR3: TGTGCCAGCCGGGTGCCTCTTCCGAACACTGAAGCTTTCTTT. The encoded protein is CASRVPLPNTEAFF. Variable domain in full (rest from reference TRBV2 and TRBJ1-1): EPEVTQTPSHQVTQMGQEVILRCVPISNHLYFYWYRQILGQKVEFLVSFYNNEISEKSEIFDDQFSVERPDGSNFTLKIRSTKLEDSAMYFCASRVPLPNTEAFFGQGTRLTVV.